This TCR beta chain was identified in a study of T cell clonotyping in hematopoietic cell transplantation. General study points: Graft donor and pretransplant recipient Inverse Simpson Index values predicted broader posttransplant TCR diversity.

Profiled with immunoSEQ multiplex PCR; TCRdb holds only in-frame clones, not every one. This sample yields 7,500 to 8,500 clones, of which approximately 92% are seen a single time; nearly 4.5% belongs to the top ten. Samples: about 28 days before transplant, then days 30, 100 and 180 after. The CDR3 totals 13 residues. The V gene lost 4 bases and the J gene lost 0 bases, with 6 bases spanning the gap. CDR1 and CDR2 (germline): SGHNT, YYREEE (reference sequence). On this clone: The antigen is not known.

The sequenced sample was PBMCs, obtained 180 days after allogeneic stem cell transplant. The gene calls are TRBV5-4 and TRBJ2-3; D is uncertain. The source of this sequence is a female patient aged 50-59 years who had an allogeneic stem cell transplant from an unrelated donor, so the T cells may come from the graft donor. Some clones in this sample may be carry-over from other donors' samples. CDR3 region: CASSKESTDTQYF. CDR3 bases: TGTGCCAGCAGCAAAGAAAGCACAGATACGCAGTATTTT.